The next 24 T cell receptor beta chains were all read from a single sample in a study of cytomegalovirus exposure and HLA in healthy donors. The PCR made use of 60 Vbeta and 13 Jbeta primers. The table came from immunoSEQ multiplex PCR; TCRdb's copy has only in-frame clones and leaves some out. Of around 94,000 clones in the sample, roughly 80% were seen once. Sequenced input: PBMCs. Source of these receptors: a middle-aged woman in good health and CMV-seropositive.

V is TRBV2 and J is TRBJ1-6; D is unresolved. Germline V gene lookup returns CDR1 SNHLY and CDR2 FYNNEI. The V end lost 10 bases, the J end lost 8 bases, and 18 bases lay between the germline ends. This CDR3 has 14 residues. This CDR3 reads CATRNEREDSPLHF. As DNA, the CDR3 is TGTGCCACCCGTAATGAGAGGGAGGATTCACCCCTCCACTTT.

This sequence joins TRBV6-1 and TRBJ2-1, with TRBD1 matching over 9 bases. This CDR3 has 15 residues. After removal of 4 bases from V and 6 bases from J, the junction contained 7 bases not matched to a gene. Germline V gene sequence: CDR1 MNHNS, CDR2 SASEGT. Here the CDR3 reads CASSAGTGIVNEQFF. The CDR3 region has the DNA TGTGCCAGCAGTGCCGGGACAGGGATTGTCAATGAGCAGTTCTTC.

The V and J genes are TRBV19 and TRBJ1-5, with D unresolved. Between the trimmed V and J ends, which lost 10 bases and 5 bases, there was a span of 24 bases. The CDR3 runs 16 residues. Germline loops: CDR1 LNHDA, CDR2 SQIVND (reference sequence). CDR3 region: CATATEGKEWYQPQHF. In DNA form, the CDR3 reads TGTGCCACCGCCACCGAGGGTAAAGAATGGTATCAGCCCCAGCATTTT.

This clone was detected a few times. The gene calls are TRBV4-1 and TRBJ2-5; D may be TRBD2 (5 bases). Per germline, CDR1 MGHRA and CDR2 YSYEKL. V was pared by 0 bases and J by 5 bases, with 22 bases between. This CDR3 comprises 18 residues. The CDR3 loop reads CASSQEGSIGGIRETQYF. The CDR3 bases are TGCGCCAGCAGCCAAGAGGGATCGATAGGAGGAATCAGGGAGACCCAGTACTTC.

In DNA, the CDR3 is TGCGCCAGCGGCGAGAGCGGGAACTCCTACAATGAGCAGTTCTTC. This sequence encodes CASGESGNSYNEQFF. The gene calls are TRBV5-1 and TRBJ2-1; 7 nucleotides line up with TRBD2. CDR3 length equals 15 residues. Germline lookup yields CDR1 SGHRS and CDR2 YFSETQ. V lost 7 bases, J lost 0 bases, and 7 bases stayed unmatched.

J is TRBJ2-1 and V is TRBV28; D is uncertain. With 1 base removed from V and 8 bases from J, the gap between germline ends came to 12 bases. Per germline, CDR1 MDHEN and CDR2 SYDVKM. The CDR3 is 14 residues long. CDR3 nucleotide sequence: TGTGCCAGCAGTTTATACATAGCTCTGGATGAGCAGTTCTTC. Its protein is CASSLYIALDEQFF. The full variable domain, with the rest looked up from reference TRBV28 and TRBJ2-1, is DVKVTQSSRYLVKRTGEKVFLECVQDMDHENMFWYRQDPGLGLRLIYFSYDVKMKEKGDIPEGYSVSREKKERFSLILESASTNQTSMYLCASSLYIALDEQFFGPGTRLTVL.

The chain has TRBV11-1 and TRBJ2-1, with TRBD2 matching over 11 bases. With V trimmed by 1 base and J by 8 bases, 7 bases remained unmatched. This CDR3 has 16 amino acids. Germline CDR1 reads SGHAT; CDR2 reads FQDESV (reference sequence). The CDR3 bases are TGTGCCAGCAGCTTAGTATTAGCGGGAGGGCGAGATGAGCAGTTCTTC. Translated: CASSLVLAGGRDEQFF.

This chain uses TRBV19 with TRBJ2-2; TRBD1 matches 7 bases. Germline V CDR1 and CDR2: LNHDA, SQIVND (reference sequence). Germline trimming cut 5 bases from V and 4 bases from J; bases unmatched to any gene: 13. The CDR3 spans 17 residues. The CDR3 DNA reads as TGTGCCAGTAGTTCGGACAGGCCCCTGGCGAGCACCGGGGAGCTGTTTTTT. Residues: CASSSDRPLASTGELFF. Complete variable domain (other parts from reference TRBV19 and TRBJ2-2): DGGITQSPKYLFRKEGQNVTLSCEQNLNHDAMYWYRQDPGQGLRLIYYSQIVNDFQKGDIAEGYSVSREKKESFPLTVTSAQKNPTAFYLCASSSDRPLASTGELFFGEGSRLTVL.

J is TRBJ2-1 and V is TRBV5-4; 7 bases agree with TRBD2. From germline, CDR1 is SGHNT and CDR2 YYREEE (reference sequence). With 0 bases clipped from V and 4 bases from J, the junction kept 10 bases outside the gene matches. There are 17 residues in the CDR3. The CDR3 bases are TGTGCCAGCAGCTTGGGGGTCGGGCGGGAGAGATACAATGAGCAGTTCTTC. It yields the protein CASSLGVGRERYNEQFF.

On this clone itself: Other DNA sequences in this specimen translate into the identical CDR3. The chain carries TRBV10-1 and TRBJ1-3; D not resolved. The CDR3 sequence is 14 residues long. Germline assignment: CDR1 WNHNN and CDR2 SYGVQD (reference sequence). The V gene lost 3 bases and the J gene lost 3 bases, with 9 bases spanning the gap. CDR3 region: CASSDQANGNTIYF. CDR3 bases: TGCGCCAGCAGTGATCAGGCGAATGGAAACACCATATATTTT.

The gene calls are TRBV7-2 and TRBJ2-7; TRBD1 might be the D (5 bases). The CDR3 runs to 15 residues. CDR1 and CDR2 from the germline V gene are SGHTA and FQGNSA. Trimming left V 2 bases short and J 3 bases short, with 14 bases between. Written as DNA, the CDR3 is TGTGCCAGCAGCTTAAGGGATACAGGAAACTACGAGCAGTACTTC. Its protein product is CASSLRDTGNYEQYF.

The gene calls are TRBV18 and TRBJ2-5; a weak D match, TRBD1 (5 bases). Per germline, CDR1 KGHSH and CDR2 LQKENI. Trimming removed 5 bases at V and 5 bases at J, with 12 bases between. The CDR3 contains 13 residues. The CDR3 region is CASSLKGRETQYF. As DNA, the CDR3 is TGTGCCAGCTCATTAAAGGGGCGTGAGACCCAGTACTTC.

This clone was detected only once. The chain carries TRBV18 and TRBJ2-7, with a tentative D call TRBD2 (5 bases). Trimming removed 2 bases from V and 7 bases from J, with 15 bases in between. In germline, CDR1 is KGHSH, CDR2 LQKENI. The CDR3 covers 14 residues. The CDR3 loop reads CASSPSLAQSEQYF. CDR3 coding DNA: TGTGCCAGCTCACCATCTCTAGCCCAATCGGAGCAGTACTTC.

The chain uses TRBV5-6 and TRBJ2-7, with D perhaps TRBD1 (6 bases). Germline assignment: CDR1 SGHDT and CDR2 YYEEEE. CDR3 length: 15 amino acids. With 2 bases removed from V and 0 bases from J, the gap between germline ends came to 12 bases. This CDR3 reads CASSFGGLSSYEQYF. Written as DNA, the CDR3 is TGTGCCAGCAGCTTTGGGGGCCTCAGCTCCTACGAGCAGTACTTC. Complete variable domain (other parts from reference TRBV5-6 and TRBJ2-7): DAGVTQSPTHLIKTRGQQVTLRCSPKSGHDTVSWYQQALGQGPQFIFQYYEEEERQRGNFPDRFSGHQFPNYSSELNVNALLLGDSALYLCASSFGGLSSYEQYFGPGTRLTVT.

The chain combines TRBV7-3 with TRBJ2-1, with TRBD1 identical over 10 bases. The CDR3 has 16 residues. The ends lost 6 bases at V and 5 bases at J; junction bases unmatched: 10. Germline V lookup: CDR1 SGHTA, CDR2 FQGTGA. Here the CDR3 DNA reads TGTGCCAGCAGTAAGAGACAGGGGGCGGGTAACAATGAGCAGTTCTTC. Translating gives CASSKRQGAGNNEQFF. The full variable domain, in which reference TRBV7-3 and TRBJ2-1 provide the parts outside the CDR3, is GAGVSQTPSNKVTEKGKYVELRCDPISGHTALYWYRQSLGQGPEFLIYFQGTGAADDSGLPNDRFFAVRPEGSVSTLKIQRTERGDSAVYLCASSKRQGAGNNEQFFGPGTRLTVL.

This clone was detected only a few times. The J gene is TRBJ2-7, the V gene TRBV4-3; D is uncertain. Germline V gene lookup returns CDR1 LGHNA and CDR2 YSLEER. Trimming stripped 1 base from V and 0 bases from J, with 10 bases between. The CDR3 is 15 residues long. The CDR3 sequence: CASSQAVASSYEQYF. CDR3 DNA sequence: TGCGCCAGCAGCCAAGCTGTGGCTAGCTCCTACGAGCAGTACTTC.

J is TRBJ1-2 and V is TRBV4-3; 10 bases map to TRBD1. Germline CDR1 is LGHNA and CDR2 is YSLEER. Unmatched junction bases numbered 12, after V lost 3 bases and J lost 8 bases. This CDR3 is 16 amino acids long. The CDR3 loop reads CASSQGDMDRGMGYTF. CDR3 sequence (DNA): TGCGCCAGCAGCCAGGGCGATATGGACAGGGGGATGGGCTACACCTTC.

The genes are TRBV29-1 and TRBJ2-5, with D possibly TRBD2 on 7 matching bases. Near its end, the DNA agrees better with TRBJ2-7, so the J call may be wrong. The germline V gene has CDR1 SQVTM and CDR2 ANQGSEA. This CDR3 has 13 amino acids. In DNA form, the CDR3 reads TGCAGCGTTTGGGGGGGGCTTAACTACGAGCAGTACTTC. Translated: CSVWGGLNYEQYF.

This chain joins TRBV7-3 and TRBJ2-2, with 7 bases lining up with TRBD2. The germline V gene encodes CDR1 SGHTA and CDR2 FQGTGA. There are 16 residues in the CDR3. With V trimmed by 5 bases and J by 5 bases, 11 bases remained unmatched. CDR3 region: CASSRMGGAPTGELFF. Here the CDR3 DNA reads TGTGCCAGCAGCCGGATGGGAGGGGCCCCAACCGGGGAGCTGTTTTTT.

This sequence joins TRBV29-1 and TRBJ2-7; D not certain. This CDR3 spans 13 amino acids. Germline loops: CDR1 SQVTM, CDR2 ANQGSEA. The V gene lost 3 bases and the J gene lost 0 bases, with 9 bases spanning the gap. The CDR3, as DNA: TGCAGCGTTGAGTCCAGGTCCTCCTACGAGCAGTACTTC. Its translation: CSVESRSSYEQYF.

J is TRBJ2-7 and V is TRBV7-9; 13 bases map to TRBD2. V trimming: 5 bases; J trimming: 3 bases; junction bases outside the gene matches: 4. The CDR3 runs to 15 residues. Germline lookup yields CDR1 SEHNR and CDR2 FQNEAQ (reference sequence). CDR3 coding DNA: TGTGCCAGCAGCCCACGGACTAGCGGGAGCTACGAGCAGTACTTC. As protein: CASSPRTSGSYEQYF.

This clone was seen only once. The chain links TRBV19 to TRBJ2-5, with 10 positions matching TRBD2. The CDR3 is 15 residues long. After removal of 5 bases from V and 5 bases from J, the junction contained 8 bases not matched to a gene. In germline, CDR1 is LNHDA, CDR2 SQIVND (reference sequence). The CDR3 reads CASSGLAEAGETQYF. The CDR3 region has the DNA TGTGCCAGTAGTGGACTAGCGGAGGCGGGGGAGACCCAGTACTTC.

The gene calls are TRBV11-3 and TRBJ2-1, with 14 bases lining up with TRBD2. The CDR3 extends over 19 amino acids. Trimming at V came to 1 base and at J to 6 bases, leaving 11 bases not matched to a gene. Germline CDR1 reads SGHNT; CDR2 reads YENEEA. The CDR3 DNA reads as TGTGCCAGCAGCTTAGCCGGGACTAGCGGGAGTCCTAAGGGCAATGAGCAGTTCTTC. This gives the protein CASSLAGTSGSPKGNEQFF.

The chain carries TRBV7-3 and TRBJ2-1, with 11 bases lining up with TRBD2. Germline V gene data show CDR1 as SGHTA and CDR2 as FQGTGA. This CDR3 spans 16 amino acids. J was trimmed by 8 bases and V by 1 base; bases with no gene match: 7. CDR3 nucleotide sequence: TGTGCCAGCAGCTTAAGTACTAGCGGGAGCTGGGATGAGCAGTTCTTC. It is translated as CASSLSTSGSWDEQFF.